This paragraph reports one TCR beta chain. Antigen specificity is unknown. Sequencing used immunoSEQ multiplex PCR; TCRdb keeps in-frame clones, though not all of them. This sample has 2 million to 3 million clones; roughly 93% occur once, and the top ten carry about 0.38%. The CDR3 is 14 amino acids. V shed 3 bases and J shed 5 bases, with 13 bases lying between them. The germline V gene encodes CDR1 KGHSH and CDR2 LQKENI. The data derive from a study of shared clonotypes between healthy human individuals. General observations from the study: It was anticipated that sequencing depth would influence how many clonotypes donors shared.

The chain has TRBV18 and TRBJ1-1; unclear D gene. Sequencing was performed on naive CD4+ T cells from PBMCs. Subset reported: CD45RA+ positively selected. This TCR derives from a man aged 18 to 30 in good health. Some clones in this sample may be carry-over from other donors' samples. The CDR3, as DNA: TGTGCCAGCTCACCCGACCTGACATGGACTGAAGCTTTCTTT. Encoded protein: CASSPDLTWTEAFF.